The 4 T cell receptor beta chains below all came from one sample that was sequenced in a study of cytomegalovirus exposure and HLA in healthy donors. Using immunoSEQ multiplex PCR, the repertoire was profiled, and TCRdb retains in-frame clones only, with some absent. There are about 140,000 clones in the sample; approximately 86% occur only once, and 7.5% to 10% lies in the top ten. The sequencing input was PBMCs. These receptors came from a woman between 18 and 30 years old in good health and CMV-seropositive.

V and J are TRBV9 and TRBJ2-5; D possibly corresponds to TRBD1 (6 bases). The CDR3 totals 13 residues. Trimming removed 4 bases at V and 2 bases at J, with 9 bases between. CDR1 and CDR2 (germline): SGDLS, YYNGEE. DNA of the CDR3: TGTGCCAGCAGCCGGACAGAGCAAGAGACCCAGTACTTC. This encodes CASSRTEQETQYF.

The chain recombines TRBV5-1 with TRBJ1-4; 9 nucleotides align to TRBD1. Germline V gene sequence: CDR1 SGHRS, CDR2 YFSETQ. V lost 4 bases and J lost 8; bases outside the gene matches: 6. The CDR3 is made up of 14 amino acids. CDR3 bases: TGCGCCAGCAGCGTGGGACAGGGCCGGGAAAAACTGTTTTTT. Its translation: CASSVGQGREKLFF.

The rearrangement links TRBV5-1 to TRBJ2-3; 9 bases are a match to TRBD1. CDR1 is SGHRS, CDR2 YFSETQ, per germline. The CDR3 totals 16 residues. The ends lost 0 bases at V and 2 bases at J; junction bases unmatched: 4. Here the CDR3 reads CASSLGDRADTDTQYF. The CDR3 coding sequence is TGCGCCAGCAGCTTGGGGGACAGGGCGGACACAGATACGCAGTATTTT.

This chain connects TRBV29-1 to TRBJ2-7; tentative D call: TRBD2 (6 bases). The CDR3 has 13 amino acids. Trimming removed 4 bases at V and 0 bases at J, with 10 bases between. The V gene's germline CDR1 is SQVTM and CDR2 ANQGSEA. The CDR3 DNA is TGCAGCGTTGGGTCCGGGAGCTCCTACGAGCAGTACTTC. This codes for CSVGSGSSYEQYF.